This TCR beta chain was documented in a study of human T cells and chemical hapten exposure. Study observations and caveats: Alopecia in all donors means immunity may differ from healthy individuals.

Time point: patch test 1, 2 weeks after DPC sensitization. As to treatment: therapeutic diphenylcyclopropenone sensitization with weekly scalp DPC. V lost 6 bases to trimming and J lost 3 bases, with 10 bases between them. Germline V gives CDR1 MNHEY, CDR2 SVGAGI. CDR3 size: 13 residues. TCRdb redid the calling of the RACE reads with MiXCR, one entry per CDR3 protein. The sample records some 94,000 distinct CDR3 sequences, approximately 13% being singletons. Turning to this clonotype: The antigen remains unidentified.

The chain links TRBV6-5 to TRBJ2-3; D is unclear. The sample was whole blood, taken in connection with sensitization to the hapten diphenylcyclopropenone (DPC). This clonotype was obtained from a woman between 40 and 50 years old with alopecia areata. Some clones in this sample may be carry-over from other donors' samples. This chain's CDR3 is CASSNFRTDTQYF. The CDR3 DNA reads as TGTGCCAGCAGCAACTTCAGGACAGATACGCAGTATTTT.